Listed below are T cell receptor beta chains from one sample, sequenced in a study of CD8+CD57+ T cells in acquired aplastic anemia. Each CDR3 protein is one row after TCRdb ran MiXCR on the reads. The sample carries about 170,000 distinct CDR3 sequences, 47% recorded once. The specimen was sorted CD4+, CD8+, or CD8+CD57+ T cells (not recorded which) from PBMCs. These receptors were collected from a human donor with aplastic anemia. Each CDR3 is given without its conserved first and last residue. Clone size, where shown, is once, few, many, or a class for clones that have expanded.

j_call clone_size v_call cdr3_aa
TRBJ1-1 NA TRBV2 ASSVMRGDTEAF
TRBJ1-2 few TRBV29-1 SVADREYYGYT
TRBJ2-7 NA TRBV7-2 ASSLDTGYSEQY
TRBJ1-2 NA TRBV10-3 AISEGGGSTYGYT
TRBJ2-7 NA TRBV5-4 ASRDRVGEQY
TRBJ2-2 few TRBV5-1 ASSLSGEANTGELF
TRBJ2-1 NA TRBV10-3 AIRGQANTEQF
TRBJ2-7 many TRBV5-1 ASSSLVAGKGGEQY
TRBJ2-7 few TRBV7-2 ASSLGVGRNYEQY
TRBJ1-6 NA TRBV11-2 ASSLGGVAISPLH
TRBJ2-7 NA TRBV25-1 ASSDWDFFDPGQGHYEQY
TRBJ1-4 few TRBV6-1 ASSGGQGGEKLF
TRBJ2-7 many TRBV13 ASSWPSGGAYEQY
TRBJ1-2 few TRBV10-3 AISESSSSGWHYGYT
TRBJ2-1 NA TRBV14 ASSQVSEQF
TRBJ1-1 NA TRBV4-2 ASSQDRAGTEAF
TRBJ2-7 many TRBV4-1 ASSQDVGTYEQY
TRBJ1-2 NA TRBV6-5 ASSYYGQGYT
TRBJ2-7 many TRBV2 ASRPGQGETYEQY
TRBJ2-3 NA TRBV2 ASSNPGLAGTDTQY
TRBJ2-1 many TRBV10-3 AIRGGAGNEQF
TRBJ1-1 few TRBV6-1 ASSPGPIPRVSEAF
TRBJ1-4 NA TRBV6-1 ASTPTGAANEKLF
TRBJ2-3 NA TRBV20-1 SASTNYRTDTQY
TRBJ2-7 NA TRBV2 ASVTGSSYEQY
TRBJ2-7 many TRBV11-2 ASSFLPTGSEQY
TRBJ1-2 few TRBV5-6 ASSPQRTAYGYT
TRBJ1-2 once TRBV20-1 SAIFRAGGYGYT
TRBJ1-6 medium-sized TRBV7-6 ASSQSWSSPLH
TRBJ2-7 many TRBV7-8 ASSFADRGRDEQY